Listed below are T cell receptor beta chains from one sample, sequenced in a study of T cells in localized non-small cell lung cancer. Here immunoSEQ multiplex PCR was the method, and the copy in TCRdb shows in-frame clones only, minus some. The data hold roughly 39,000 clones, with roughly 90% observed a single time. Sequences were derived from PBMCs, sampled before any cancer treatment. Receptors originate from a woman aged 35-75 years with stage II lung adenocarcinoma. CDR3s include the opening cysteine and the closing phenylalanine or tryptophan.

TRBV2,TRBJ2-5,CASSEGGAVAGRRVTQYF
TRBV28,TRBJ2-2,CASSLWARWLAGSANTGELFF
TRBV2,TRBJ1-1,CATPTWRNTEAFF
TRBV6-6,TRBJ2-3,CASSSRDRGGADTQYF
TRBV10-2,TRBJ2-7,CASRDLLITSSGRPPYEQYF
TRBV2,TRBJ2-1,CASKLNGPYNEQFF
TRBV5-8,TRBJ2-7,CASSLETGVPYEQYF
TRBV11-3,TRBJ2-7,CASSPGGGEQYF
TRBV29-1,TRBJ2-2,CSVGKLFF
TRBV5-1,TRBJ2-5,CASSLGGVGSPGEKTQYF
TRBV6-4,TRBJ1-2,CASSVQPDRISSNYGYTF
TRBV27,TRBJ2-6,CASSLYRGTHPGQTFEVLTF
TRBV21-1,TRBJ2-7,CASSKFRTSGRATEFEQYF
TRBV6-5,TRBJ1-2,CASSIGAGDGYTF
TRBV5-1,TRBJ2-5,CASSSGTSGGAEETQYF